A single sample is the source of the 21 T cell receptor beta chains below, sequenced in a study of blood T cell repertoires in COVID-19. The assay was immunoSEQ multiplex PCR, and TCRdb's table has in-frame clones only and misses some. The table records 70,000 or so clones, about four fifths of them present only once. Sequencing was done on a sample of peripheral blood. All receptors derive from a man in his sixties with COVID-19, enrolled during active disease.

CDR3 in DNA: TGCAGCGTTTCTTCAGGGGTGAATCAGCCCCAGCATTTT. Its translation: CSVSSGVNQPQHF. The chain couples TRBV29-1 to TRBJ1-5, with D possibly matching TRBD1 (6 bases). Looked up from germline, CDR1 is SQVTM and CDR2 is ANQGSEA. The length of the CDR3 is 13 residues. Trimming cost V 5 bases and J 4 bases, with 12 bases left between them. The full variable domain, rest sourced from reference TRBV29-1 and TRBJ1-5, is SAVISQKPSRDICQRGTSLTIQCQVDSQVTMMFWYRQQPGQSLTLIATANQGSEATYESGFVIDKFPISRPNLTFSTLTVSNMSPEDSSIYLCSVSSGVNQPQHFGDGTRLSIL.

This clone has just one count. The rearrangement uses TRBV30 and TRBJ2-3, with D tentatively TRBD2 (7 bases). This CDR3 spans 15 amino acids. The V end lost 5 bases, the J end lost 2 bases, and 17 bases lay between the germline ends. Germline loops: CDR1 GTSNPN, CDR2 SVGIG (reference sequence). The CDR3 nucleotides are TGTGCCTGGGCATCACGGGGGGCTCACACAGATACGCAGTATTTT. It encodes CAWASRGAHTDTQYF. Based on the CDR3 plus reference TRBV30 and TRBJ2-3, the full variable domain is SQTIHQWPATLVQPVGSPLSLECTVEGTSNPNLYWYRQAAGRGLQLLFYSVGIGQISSEVPQNLSASRPQDRQFILSSKKLLLSDSGFYLCAWASRGAHTDTQYFGPGTRLTVL.

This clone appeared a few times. CDR3 loop: CADAGQGFSYEQYF. Here the CDR3 DNA reads TGTGCAGACGCCGGACAGGGGTTCTCCTACGAGCAGTACTTC. The rearrangement joins TRBV19 to TRBJ2-7, with 9 bases identical to TRBD1. The CDR3 consists of 14 residues. The V gene's germline CDR1 is LNHDA and CDR2 SQIVND (reference sequence).

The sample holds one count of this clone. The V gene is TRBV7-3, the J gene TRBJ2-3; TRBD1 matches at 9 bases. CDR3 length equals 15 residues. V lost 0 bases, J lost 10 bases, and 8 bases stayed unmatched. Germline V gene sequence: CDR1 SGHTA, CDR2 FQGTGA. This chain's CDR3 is CASSLTGDRDSAQYF. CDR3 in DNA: TGTGCCAGCAGCTTAACGGGGGACAGGGATTCCGCGCAGTATTTT.

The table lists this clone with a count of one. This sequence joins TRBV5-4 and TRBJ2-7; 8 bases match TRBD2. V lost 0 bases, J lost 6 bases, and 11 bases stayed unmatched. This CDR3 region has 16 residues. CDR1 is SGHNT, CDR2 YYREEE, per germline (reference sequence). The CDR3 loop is CASSLGGGTISGEQYF. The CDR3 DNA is TGTGCCAGCAGCTTGGGCGGGGGGACCATTTCTGGCGAGCAGTACTTC.

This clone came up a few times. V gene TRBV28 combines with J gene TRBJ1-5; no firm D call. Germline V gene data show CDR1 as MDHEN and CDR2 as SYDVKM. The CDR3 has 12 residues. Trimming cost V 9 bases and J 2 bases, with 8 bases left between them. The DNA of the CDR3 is TGTGCCAGTTTTCGGGGCAATCAGCCCCAGCATTTT. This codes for CASFRGNQPQHF.

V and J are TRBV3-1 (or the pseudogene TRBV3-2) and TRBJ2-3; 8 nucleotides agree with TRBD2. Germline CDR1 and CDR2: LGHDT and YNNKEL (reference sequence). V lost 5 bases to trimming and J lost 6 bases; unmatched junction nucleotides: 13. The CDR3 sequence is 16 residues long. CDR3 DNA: TGTGCCAGCAGCTCTTGGGGCAGCGGGGGCGTGGATACGCAGTATTTT. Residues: CASSSWGSGGVDTQYF.

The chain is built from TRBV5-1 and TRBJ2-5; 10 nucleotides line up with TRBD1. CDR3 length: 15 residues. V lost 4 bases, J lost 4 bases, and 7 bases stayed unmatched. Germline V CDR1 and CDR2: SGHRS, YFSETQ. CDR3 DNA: TGCGCCAGCAGCCCGACAGGGGGCGCCGGAGAGACCCAGTACTTC. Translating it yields CASSPTGGAGETQYF.

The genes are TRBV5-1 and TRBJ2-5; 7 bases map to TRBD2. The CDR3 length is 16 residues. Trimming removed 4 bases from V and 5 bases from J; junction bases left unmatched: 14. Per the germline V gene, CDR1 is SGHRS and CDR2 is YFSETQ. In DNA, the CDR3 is TGCGCCAGCAGCCCTCGGACTAGTTCTGTATCGGAGACCCAGTACTTC. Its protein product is CASSPRTSSVSETQYF.

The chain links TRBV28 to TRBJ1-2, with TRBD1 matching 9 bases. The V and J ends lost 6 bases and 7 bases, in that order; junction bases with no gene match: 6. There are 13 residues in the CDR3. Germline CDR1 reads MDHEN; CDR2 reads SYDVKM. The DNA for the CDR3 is TGTGCCAGCAGCCCGGGACAGGGAGCTGGCTACACCTTC. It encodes CASSPGQGAGYTF.

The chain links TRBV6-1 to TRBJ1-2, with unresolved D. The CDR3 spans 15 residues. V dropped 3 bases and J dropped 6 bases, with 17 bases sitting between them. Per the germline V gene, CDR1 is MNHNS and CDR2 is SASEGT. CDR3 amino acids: CASSDYFRTLDGYTF. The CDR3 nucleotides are TGTGCCAGCAGTGATTACTTTCGGACTCTCGATGGCTACACCTTC.

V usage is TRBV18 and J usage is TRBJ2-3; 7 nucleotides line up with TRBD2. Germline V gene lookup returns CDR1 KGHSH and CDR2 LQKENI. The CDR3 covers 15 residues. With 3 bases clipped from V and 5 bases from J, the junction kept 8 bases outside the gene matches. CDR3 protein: CASSPGSGEGDTQYF. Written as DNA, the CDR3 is TGTGCCAGCTCACCTGGATCGGGGGAGGGAGATACGCAGTATTTT.

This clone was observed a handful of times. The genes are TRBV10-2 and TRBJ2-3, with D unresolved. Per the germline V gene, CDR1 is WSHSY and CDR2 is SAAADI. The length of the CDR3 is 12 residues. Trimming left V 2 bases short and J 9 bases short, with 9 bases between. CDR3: CASSEEVYTQYF. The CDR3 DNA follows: TGCGCCAGCAGTGAGGAGGTTTACACGCAGTATTTT.

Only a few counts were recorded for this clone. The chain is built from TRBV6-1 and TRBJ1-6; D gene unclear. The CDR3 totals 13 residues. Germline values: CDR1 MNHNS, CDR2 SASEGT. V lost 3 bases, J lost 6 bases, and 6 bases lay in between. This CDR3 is CASSDQLNSPLHF. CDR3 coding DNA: TGTGCCAGCAGTGACCAACTTAATTCACCCCTCCACTTT.

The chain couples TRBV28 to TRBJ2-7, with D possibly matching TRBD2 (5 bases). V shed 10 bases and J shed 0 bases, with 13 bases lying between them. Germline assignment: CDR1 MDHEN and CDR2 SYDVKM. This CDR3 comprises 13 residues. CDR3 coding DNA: TGTGCCACCGGGGTTACCAGCTCCTACGAGCAGTACTTC. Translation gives CATGVTSSYEQYF.

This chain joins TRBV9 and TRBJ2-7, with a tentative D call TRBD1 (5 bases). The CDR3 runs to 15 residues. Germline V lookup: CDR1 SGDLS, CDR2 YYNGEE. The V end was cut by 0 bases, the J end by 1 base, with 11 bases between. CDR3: CASSVDPGPSYEQYF. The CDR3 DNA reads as TGTGCCAGCAGCGTAGACCCAGGGCCATCCTACGAGCAGTACTTC.

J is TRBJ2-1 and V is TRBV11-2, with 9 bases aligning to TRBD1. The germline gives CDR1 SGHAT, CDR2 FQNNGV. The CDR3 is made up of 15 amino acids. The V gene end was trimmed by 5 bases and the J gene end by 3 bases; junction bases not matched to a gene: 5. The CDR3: CASSTYRGRYNEQFF. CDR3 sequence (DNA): TGTGCCAGCAGCACCTACAGGGGGCGCTACAATGAGCAGTTCTTC.

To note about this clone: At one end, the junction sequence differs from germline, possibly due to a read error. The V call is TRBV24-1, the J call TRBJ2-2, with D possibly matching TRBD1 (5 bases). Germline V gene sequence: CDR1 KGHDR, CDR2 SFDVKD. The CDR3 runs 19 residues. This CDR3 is CATSDWLWGTGGNNGELFF. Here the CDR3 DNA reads TGTGCCACCAGTGATTGGCTGTGGGGCACTGGCGGAAACAACGGGGAGCTGTTTTTT.

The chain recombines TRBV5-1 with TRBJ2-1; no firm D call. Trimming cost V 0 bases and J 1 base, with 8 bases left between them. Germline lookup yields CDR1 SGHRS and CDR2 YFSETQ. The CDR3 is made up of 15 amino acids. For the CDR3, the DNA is TGCGCCAGCAGCTTGGCCGAGAATTCCTACAATGAGCAGTTCTTC. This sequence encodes CASSLAENSYNEQFF. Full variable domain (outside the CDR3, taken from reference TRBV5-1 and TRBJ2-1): KAGVTQTPRYLIKTRGQQVTLSCSPISGHRSVSWYQQTPGQGLQFLFEYFSETQRNKGNFPGRFSGRQFSNSRSEMNVSTLELGDSALYLCASSLAENSYNEQFFGPGTRLTVL.

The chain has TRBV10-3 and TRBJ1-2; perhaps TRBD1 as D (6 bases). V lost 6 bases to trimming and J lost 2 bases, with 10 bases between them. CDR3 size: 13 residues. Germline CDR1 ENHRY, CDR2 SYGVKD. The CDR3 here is CAIRRDTNYGYTF. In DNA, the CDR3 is TGTGCCATCAGACGGGACACCAACTATGGCTACACCTTC.

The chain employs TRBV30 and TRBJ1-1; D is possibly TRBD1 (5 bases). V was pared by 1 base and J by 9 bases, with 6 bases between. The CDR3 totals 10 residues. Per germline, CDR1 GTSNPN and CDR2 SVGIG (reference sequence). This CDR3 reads CAWSGTQAFF. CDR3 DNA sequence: TGTGCCTGGAGTGGGACACAAGCTTTCTTT.